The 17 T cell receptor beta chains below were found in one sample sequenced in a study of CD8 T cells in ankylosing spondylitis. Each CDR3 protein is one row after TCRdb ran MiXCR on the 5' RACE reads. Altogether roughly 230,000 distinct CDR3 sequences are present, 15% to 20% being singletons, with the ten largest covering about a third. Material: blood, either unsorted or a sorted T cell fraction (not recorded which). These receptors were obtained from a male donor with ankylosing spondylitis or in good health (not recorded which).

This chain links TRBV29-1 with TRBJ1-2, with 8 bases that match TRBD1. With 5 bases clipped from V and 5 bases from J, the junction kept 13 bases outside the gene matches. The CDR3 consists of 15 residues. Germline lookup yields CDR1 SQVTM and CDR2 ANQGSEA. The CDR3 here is CSVTRGKDRAYGYTF. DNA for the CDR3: TGCAGCGTTACCCGGGGCAAGGACAGGGCGTATGGCTACACCTTC. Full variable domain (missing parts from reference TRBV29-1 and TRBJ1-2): SAVISQKPSRDICQRGTSLTIQCQVDSQVTMMFWYRQQPGQSLTLIATANQGSEATYESGFVIDKFPISRPNLTFSTLTVSNMSPEDSSIYLCSVTRGKDRAYGYTFGSGTRLTVV.

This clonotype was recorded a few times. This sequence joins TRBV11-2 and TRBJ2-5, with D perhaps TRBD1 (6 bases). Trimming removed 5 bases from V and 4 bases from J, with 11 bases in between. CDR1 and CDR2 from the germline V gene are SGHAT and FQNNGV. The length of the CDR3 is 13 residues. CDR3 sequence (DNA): TGTGCCAGCAGCAGGGACACCCCAGAGACCCAGTACTTC. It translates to CASSRDTPETQYF.

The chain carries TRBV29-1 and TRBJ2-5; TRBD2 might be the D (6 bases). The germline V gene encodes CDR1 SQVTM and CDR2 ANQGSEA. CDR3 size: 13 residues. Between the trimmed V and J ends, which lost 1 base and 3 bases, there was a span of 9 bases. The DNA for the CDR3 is TGCAGCGTTGAAGTGGCGGGAAAAGAGACCCAGTACTTC. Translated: CSVEVAGKETQYF.

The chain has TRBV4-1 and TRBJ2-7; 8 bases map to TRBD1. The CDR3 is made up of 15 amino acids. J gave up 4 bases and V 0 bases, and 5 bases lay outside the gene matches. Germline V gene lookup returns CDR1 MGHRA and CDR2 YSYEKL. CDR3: CASSQERDRGYEQYF. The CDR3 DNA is TGCGCCAGCAGCCAAGAAAGAGACAGGGGATACGAGCAGTACTTC.

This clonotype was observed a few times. The CDR3 DNA is TGTGCCAGCAGCTTAGTTTTCTTGACGTGGGGAGCAGATACGCAGTATTTT. This sequence encodes CASSLVFLTWGADTQYF. V is TRBV11-2 and J is TRBJ2-3, with TRBD2 as a possible D gene (5 bases). V was trimmed by 1 base and J by 4 bases, leaving 18 bases between them. The CDR3 sequence is 17 residues long. Germline CDR1 SGHAT, CDR2 FQNNGV.

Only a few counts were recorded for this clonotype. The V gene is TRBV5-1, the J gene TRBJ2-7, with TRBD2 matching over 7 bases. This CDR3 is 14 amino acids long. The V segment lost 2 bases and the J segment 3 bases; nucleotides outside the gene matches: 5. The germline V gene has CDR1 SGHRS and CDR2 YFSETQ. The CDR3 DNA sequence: TGCGCCAGCAGCTTAGGACTAGAGGGCTACGAGCAGTACTTC. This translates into CASSLGLEGYEQYF.

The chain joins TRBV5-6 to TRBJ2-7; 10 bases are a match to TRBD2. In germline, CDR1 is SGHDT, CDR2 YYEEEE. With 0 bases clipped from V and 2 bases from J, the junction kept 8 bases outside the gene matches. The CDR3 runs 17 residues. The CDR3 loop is CASSLERLAGFTYEQYF. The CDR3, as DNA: TGTGCCAGCAGCTTGGAGAGACTAGCGGGCTTCACCTACGAGCAGTACTTC. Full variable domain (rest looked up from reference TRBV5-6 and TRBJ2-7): DAGVTQSPTHLIKTRGQQVTLRCSPKSGHDTVSWYQQALGQGPQFIFQYYEEEERQRGNFPDRFSGHQFPNYSSELNVNALLLGDSALYLCASSLERLAGFTYEQYFGPGTRLTVT.

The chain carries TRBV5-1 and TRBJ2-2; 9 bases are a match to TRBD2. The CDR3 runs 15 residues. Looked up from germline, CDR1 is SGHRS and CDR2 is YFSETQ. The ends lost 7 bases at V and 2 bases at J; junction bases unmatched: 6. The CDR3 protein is CASCPTSGNTGELFF. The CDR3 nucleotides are TGCGCCAGCTGCCCGACTAGCGGTAACACCGGGGAGCTGTTTTTT.

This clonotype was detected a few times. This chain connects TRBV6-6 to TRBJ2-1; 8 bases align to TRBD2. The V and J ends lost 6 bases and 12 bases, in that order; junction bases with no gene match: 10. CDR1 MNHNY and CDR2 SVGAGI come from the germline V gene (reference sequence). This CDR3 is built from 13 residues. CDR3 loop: CASSATSGYWQFF. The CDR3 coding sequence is TGTGCCAGCAGCGCTACTAGCGGATACTGGCAGTTCTTC.

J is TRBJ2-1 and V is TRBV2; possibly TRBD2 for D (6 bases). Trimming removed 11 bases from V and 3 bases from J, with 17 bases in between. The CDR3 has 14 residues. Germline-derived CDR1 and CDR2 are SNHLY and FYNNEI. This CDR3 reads CAGWRGASYNEQFF. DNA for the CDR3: TGTGCCGGGTGGCGGGGCGCAAGCTACAATGAGCAGTTCTTC. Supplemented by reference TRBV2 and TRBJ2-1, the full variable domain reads EPEVTQTPSHQVTQMGQEVILRCVPISNHLYFYWYRQILGQKVEFLVSFYNNEISEKSEIFDDQFSVERPDGSNFTLKIRSTKLEDSAMYFCAGWRGASYNEQFFGPGTRLTVL.

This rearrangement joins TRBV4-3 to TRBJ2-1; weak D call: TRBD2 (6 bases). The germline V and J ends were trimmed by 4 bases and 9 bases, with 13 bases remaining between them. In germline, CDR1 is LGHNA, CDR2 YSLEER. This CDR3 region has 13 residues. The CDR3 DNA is TGCGCCAGCAGCCCGGGCGGGGTTGGTGAGCAGTTCTTC. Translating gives CASSPGGVGEQFF.

The CDR3 region is CASSLSGETTDTQYF. CDR3 nucleotides: TGTGCCAGCAGTTTATCGGGAGAGACCACAGATACGCAGTATTTT. The gene calls are TRBV12-3 or TRBV12-4 and TRBJ2-3; maybe TRBD2 (6 bases). V was cut by 2 bases and J by 2 bases, with 11 bases left in between. The CDR3 is 15 amino acids.

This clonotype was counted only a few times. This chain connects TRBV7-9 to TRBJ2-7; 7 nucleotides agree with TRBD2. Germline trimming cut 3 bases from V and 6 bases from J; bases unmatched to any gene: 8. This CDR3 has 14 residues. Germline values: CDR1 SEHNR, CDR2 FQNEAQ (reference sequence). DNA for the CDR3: TGTGCCAGCAGCTTCCCGGGACTATCATCCGAGCAGTACTTC. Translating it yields CASSFPGLSSEQYF. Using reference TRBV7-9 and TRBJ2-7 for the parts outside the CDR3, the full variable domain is DTGVSQNPRHKITKRGQNVTFRCDPISEHNRLYWYRQTLGQGPEFLTYFQNEAQLEKSRLLSDRFSAERPKGSFSTLEIQRTEQGDSAMYLCASSFPGLSSEQYFGPGTRLTVT.

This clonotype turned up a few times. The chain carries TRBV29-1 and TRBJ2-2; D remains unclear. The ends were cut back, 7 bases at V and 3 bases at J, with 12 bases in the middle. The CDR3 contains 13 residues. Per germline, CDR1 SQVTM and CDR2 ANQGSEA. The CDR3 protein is CSAQGSYTGELFF. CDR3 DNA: TGCAGCGCCCAAGGGTCATACACCGGGGAGCTGTTTTTT.

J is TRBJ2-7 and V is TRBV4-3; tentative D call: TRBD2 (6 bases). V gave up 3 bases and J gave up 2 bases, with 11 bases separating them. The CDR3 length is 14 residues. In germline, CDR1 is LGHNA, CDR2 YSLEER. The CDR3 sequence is CASSQDSGAYEQYF. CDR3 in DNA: TGCGCCAGCAGCCAGGATAGCGGAGCCTACGAGCAGTACTTC.

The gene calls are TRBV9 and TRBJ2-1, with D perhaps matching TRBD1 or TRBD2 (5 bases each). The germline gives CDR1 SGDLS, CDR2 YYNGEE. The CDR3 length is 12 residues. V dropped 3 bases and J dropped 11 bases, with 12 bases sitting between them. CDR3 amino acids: CASSGVEGKQFF. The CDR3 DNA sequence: TGTGCCAGCAGCGGGGTTGAGGGGAAGCAGTTCTTC.

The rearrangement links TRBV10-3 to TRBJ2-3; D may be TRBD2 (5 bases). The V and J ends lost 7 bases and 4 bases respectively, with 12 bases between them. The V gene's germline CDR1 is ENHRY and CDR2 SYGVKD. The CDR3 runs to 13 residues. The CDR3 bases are TGTGCCATCACCGATCGGCGGGCAGATACGCAGTATTTT. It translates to CAITDRRADTQYF.